This T cell receptor (beta chain) was retrieved from a study of shared clonotypes between healthy human individuals. Study-wide findings and caveats: The study generally estimated greater richness for naive than memory subsets. Large depth notwithstanding, sorted-subset sequencing proved incomplete by rarefaction.

As for this clone: No antigen is known for it.

Sequencing was performed with immunoSEQ multiplex PCR; in TCRdb, only in-frame clones are kept and a portion is missing. The sample comprises a few million clones, under 97% of which are singletons, and more than 0.1% rests with the top ten. Researchers partitioned CD4+ cells into CD45RA+ naive and CD45RA-negative memory subsets. Deletions cut 5 bases from V and 6 bases from J, with 16 bases between. There are 14 residues in the CDR3. Looked up from germline, CDR1 is LNHDA and CDR2 is SQIVND (reference sequence). This chain uses TRBV19 with TRBJ1-1; D is perhaps TRBD1 (5 bases). Specimen: naive CD4+ T cells sorted from blood. Described subset: CD45RA+ positively selected. This sequence originates from a young man in good health. The CDR3 is CASSLRAGRAEAFF. The CDR3 bases are TGTGCCAGTAGTCTCCGGGCAGGGAGGGCTGAAGCTTTCTTT.